The subject of this entry is one T cell receptor (beta chain). The antigen remains undetermined. The study ran the assay at deep level. Study processing details: ImmunoSEQ junction-only sequences lacked quality scores, so their filtering differed. The method was immunoSEQ multiplex PCR; TCRdb's version includes in-frame clones alone and lacks a portion of them. V and J calls and clone size come straight from that table; D and trimming were deduced from the DNA. Seen here are 2 million to 2.5 million clones, approximately 96% observed once, and the top ten hold less than 0.15%. The data were obtained in a study of shared clonotypes between healthy human individuals. Overall study results and limits: A handful of donors showed sharing of about 4.6% of naive CD4 clonotypes.

The investigators split CD4+ cells into a CD45RA+ naive subset and a CD45RA-negative memory subset. The CDR3 covers 15 residues. V shed 6 bases and J shed 0 bases, with 14 bases lying between them. Germline assignment: CDR1 MDHEN and CDR2 SYDVKM. The source is a young man in good health. Sequencing was carried out using naive CD4+ T cells sorted from blood. Subset in this sample: CD45RA+ positively selected. The V and J genes are TRBV28 and TRBJ2-5; a weak D match, TRBD1 (7 bases). DNA of the CDR3: TGTGCCAGCAGAGGTTCAGGGGGGTACCAAGAGACCCAGTACTTC. It specifies CASRGSGGYQETQYF.